This TCR beta chain was found in a study of regulatory T cells in long-lasting Graves disease (dated by TCRdb to about 2021). As for the study more broadly: In the newly diagnosed Graves' disease group, patients had been taking antithyroid drugs for less than 3 months. A total of about 33 samples underwent TCR sequencing, from roughly 13 patients with persistent Graves' disease and roughly 20 patients with newly diagnosed Graves' disease. The study was registered as a clinical trial and conducted in China. This study used TCR sequencing and RNA sequencing of peripheral blood to compare persistent Graves' disease patients against newly diagnosed Graves' disease patients. Overall study outcomes, separate from this receptor: The authors noted that the small sample size was a limitation that may lower accuracy. Peripheral blood alone was examined, since thyroid tissue, which constituted the primary lesion, could not be accessed. A larger number of public clonotypes was shared among persistent patients (under 3,000) than among newly diagnosed patients (around 880). Compared with newly diagnosed patients, patients with persistent Graves' disease had lower TCR Shannon entropy and fewer highly expanded clones, which suggests clonal expansion. Only the TCR beta chain was sequenced and analyzed. Persistent disease showed preferential use of TRBV28, TRBJ1-2 and TRBJ2-5, whereas newly diagnosed disease favored TRBV20-1 and TRBJ2-1.

CDR1 and CDR2 (MDHEN, SYDVKM) derive from the germline V gene. The germline ends are 12 bases apart after V is trimmed by 4 bases and J by 2 bases. From its cysteine to its phenylalanine, the CDR3 spans 15 amino acids. The CDR3 DNA has 45 bases and is translated from base 1. In this sample, this clonotype turned up many times. Its antigen specificity is not known. The sample holds no much larger clone one base away, and base qualities are not on file. Library prep was done by multiplex PCR. TCRdb names Illumina HiSeq 4000 as the instrument used. iRepertoire HTBI primers and Arm-PCR amplification of CDR3 regions were used to construct TCR beta libraries. PCR products were gel purified before sequencing. In the authors' own workflow: Gene usage analysis of CDR3 amino acid clonotypes relied on the roughly 58 TRBV and 15 or so TRBJ segments identified across samples. Filtered high-quality paired reads were merged into contigs using COPE and FqMerger. BLAST was used to align contigs to IMGT TRBV, TRBD and TRBJ reference genes, and CDR3 was defined according to IMGT. Clonotypes above 0.1% frequency were classified as highly expanded clones. Repertoire diversity was measured by Shannon entropy, and V-J evenness by the Gini coefficient. Clonotypes shared by more than one individual were considered public. The public reads were quality trimmed at Q25 with fastp and then assembled into clones with MiXCR by TCRdb, keeping productive beta chains. CDR3 protein sequences are deduplicated, and each keeps its most common genes and DNA. The V and J calls, along with clone size, are taken from TCRdb and not from the paper's own processing. This sample comprises a few hundred thousand distinct CDR3 sequences, approximately 12% of them detected only once. The ten largest clonotypes hold approximately 20% of the sample.

According to the study, the label for this sample's time point signals: newly diagnosed GD, antithyroid drugs for less than 3 months. For both TCR sequencing and RNA sequencing, RNA was extracted from PBMCs in TRIzol. The diagnosis of Graves' disease was made according to American Thyroid Association guidelines. Recruitment of patients was carried out at an endocrinology department in Xi'an, China. Each patient gave 7 to 9.5 milliliters of peripheral blood, collected in an EDTA anticoagulant tube. PBMCs were isolated by Ficoll Paque Plus density gradient separation without further T cell sorting. An Agilent 2100 Bioanalyzer and agarose gel were used to check RNA quality, and a NanoDrop 2000 was used to measure RNA concentration. These sequences were also reported in another study, on T cells in Graves' hyperthyroidism and ophthalmopathy. Drawing on the second study: Graves' hyperthyroidism was defined as stable when no progression to ophthalmopathy occurred over 18 months of follow-up. Hyperthyroidism patients were aged 18 to 65 years and newly diagnosed, with disease duration of less than 2 months. The study excluded patients with uncontrolled infections, other autoimmune diseases, pregnancy or lactation. Diagnoses were established on the basis of clinical symptoms, serum thyroxine and TRAb, thyroid ultrasound, and orbital computed tomography. The TCR CDR3 was subjected to a first round of RT-PCR using the HTBI primer set and the Qiagen OneStep RT-PCR kit. Most expanded thyroid clonotypes (frequency above 0.001) were also detected in blood, a finding suggesting that blood repertoires may reflect thyroid immune responses. A 13 V-J signature model separated ophthalmopathy from stable hyperthyroidism, with about 88% sensitivity and roughly 81% specificity in cross-validation and 80%/75% in testing. In validation, the model predicted progression to ophthalmopathy with 55% to 71% sensitivity and roughly 72% specificity, a median of around six months before onset. To identify TCR V-J signatures that set the groups apart, the researchers used a discovery cohort of about a hundred patients, made up of approximately 43 with Graves' ophthalmopathy and about 59 with stable Graves' hyperthyroidism. Prospective prediction of ophthalmopathy was tested in an independent validation cohort consisting of 18 to 20 hyperthyroidism patients and some 17 patients who later progressed to ophthalmopathy. The 75 to 100 discovery patients were divided at random into training and test sets in a 7:3 ratio. In addition, the study compared T-cell repertoires in thyroid tissue and in blood from several Graves' hyperthyroidism patients. After sampling, hyperthyroidism patients received methimazole starting at 30 mg daily, and ophthalmopathy patients received high-dose intravenous methylprednisolone. Libraries were constructed in a second round of multiplex PCR, after which size selection and purification were carried out. Paired-end sequencing of the libraries was performed with 100 bp reads on an Illumina HiSeq2000. SOAPnuke was used to process the raw data, throwing out any read that contained adapters or uncalled bases, had a mean Phred below 15, or lacked an exact constant-primer or identifier match. COPE v1.2.5 was used to merge high-quality paired reads, and clonotypes were defined as unique nucleotide sequences. MiTCR v1.1 was used to align clonotypes to the IMGT TRBV, TRBD and TRBJ reference segments. The analysis included only V-J combinations with a frequency above 0.0001, which together covered around 99% of the repertoires. The TCS score was defined as F50 (clonal expansion) divided by E x V (chaos), with BLOSUM62-based TCRdist calculated between CDR3 peptides within each V-J. Welch's t-statistics and random forest reduced around 550 V-J features to fewer than 15, which were used in a naive Bayes classifier (R e1071). Sample size was not statistically predetermined, and blinding of investigators to group allocation was not performed. The paper reports TCR Vbeta CDR3 sequencing of over 130 peripheral blood samples: some 44 ophthalmopathy, under 80 hyperthyroidism and approximately 17 progressor patients.

This chain joins TRBV28 to TRBJ1-5; too little of a D gene remains to name it. The source material was peripheral blood mononuclear cells (PBMCs), sampled at new diagnosis, from a patient treated with antithyroid drugs. This clonotype originated in a young woman with Graves disease. Donor details come from another sample of the same person, matched by shared clones. The nucleotide sequence reads TGTGCCAGCAGTTCGGCGGGGTTTGGCAATCAGCCCCAGCATTTT. Translated, this gives CASSSAGFGNQPQHF.